In this sample, the clone carrying this TCR beta chain turned up once. The antigen is unknown. Both 60 Vbeta primers and 13 Jbeta primers went into the PCR. Original analysis: In a later analysis, around 11 million of tens of millions of unique beta chains occurred in at least two donors. The assay was immunoSEQ multiplex PCR, and TCRdb's table has in-frame clones only and misses some. Clone size and V and J calls were adopted from that table, with D and trimming inferred from the DNA. The sample includes about 160,000 clones, 79% of them seen just once. This sample is part of a study of cytomegalovirus exposure and HLA in healthy donors. Study-level findings and limits: DRB1 showed the most TCR associations and HLA-C the fewest in a later analysis, as rates varied by HLA locus.

V trimming: 4 bases; J trimming: 3 bases; junction bases outside the gene matches: 6. The CDR3 is 15 residues long. CDR1 and CDR2 (germline): SGHRS, YFSETQ. V is TRBV5-1 and J is TRBJ1-4; the match to TRBD1 covers 7 bases. Sequenced input: PBMCs. This receptor was obtained from a man aged 40-55 years in good health and CMV-seronegative. The CDR3 loop is CASSPGTVPNEKLFF. The CDR3, as DNA: TGCGCCAGCAGCCCGGGGACAGTTCCTAATGAAAAACTGTTTTTT.